Following are 18 T cell receptor beta chains from one sample sequenced in a study of blood T cell repertoires in COVID-19. TCRdb's copy holds only in-frame clones and misses some; the assay was immunoSEQ multiplex PCR. The table includes some 200,000 clones, around four fifths detected once. Sequencing was done on a sample of peripheral blood. These receptors originate from a man between 60 and 70 years old with COVID-19, enrolled during active disease.

The CDR3 DNA reads TGTGCCAGCAGCCAAGATCCCGGGGATGAAGCTTTCTTT. The encoded protein is CASSQDPGDEAFF. The chain joins TRBV4-2 to TRBJ1-1; D unresolved. This CDR3 has 13 amino acids. Trimming shortened V by 0 bases and J by 7 bases, and 9 bases separated the two germline ends. Germline V gene data show CDR1 as LGHNA and CDR2 as YNFKEQ.

The chain carries TRBV7-8 and TRBJ2-2, with 9 bases lining up with TRBD2. The CDR3 covers 18 residues. The junction had 13 bases not matched to a gene; V was cut back by 1 base and J by 7 bases. Germline loops: CDR1 SGHVS, CDR2 FQNEAQ. CDR3 DNA sequence: TGTGCCAGCAGCTTAGTGACCCCATGGACTAGCGCCGGCGGGGAGCTGTTTTTT. This encodes CASSLVTPWTSAGGELFF.

The rearrangement joins TRBV27 to TRBJ1-1; TRBD1 is a possible D gene (5 bases). The germline gives CDR1 MNHEY, CDR2 SMNVEV (reference sequence). V lost 6 bases and J lost 0, with 14 bases in between. The CDR3 is 15 residues long. CDR3 sequence (DNA): TGTGCCAGCAGACCCTCCGCAGGGCTGAACACTGAAGCTTTCTTT. Its protein product is CASRPSAGLNTEAFF.

The chain joins TRBV25-1 to TRBJ2-3; 9 nucleotides agree with TRBD2. CDR3 size: 15 residues. Germline values: CDR1 MGHDK, CDR2 SYGVNS. The V segment lost 4 bases and the J segment 3 bases; nucleotides outside the gene matches: 5. CDR3 residues: CASSASSGVTDTQYF. The CDR3 DNA sequence: TGTGCCAGCAGTGCATCTAGCGGGGTTACAGATACGCAGTATTTT.

V and J are TRBV28 and TRBJ2-3, with 7 bases lining up with TRBD2. V lost 5 bases, J lost 7 bases, and 6 bases stayed unmatched. CDR1 is MDHEN, CDR2 SYDVKM, per germline. The CDR3 runs to 13 residues. CDR3: CASSRDYRNTQYF. CDR3 in DNA: TGTGCCAGCAGTCGGGACTACCGGAATACGCAGTATTTT.

This clone has a single count. The V and J genes are TRBV27 and TRBJ1-1; D gene unclear. CDR3 length: 14 amino acids. Germline-derived CDR1 and CDR2 are MNHEY and SMNVEV (reference sequence). Trimming left V 2 bases short and J 1 base short, with 8 bases between. Here the CDR3 reads CASSLEFGNTEAFF. The CDR3 nucleotides are TGTGCCAGCAGTTTAGAGTTTGGGAACACTGAAGCTTTCTTT.

This chain uses TRBV18 with TRBJ2-6, with TRBD1 matching over 11 bases. CDR3 length: 17 residues. V shed 6 bases, J shed 1 base, and the junction held 5 bases outside the gene matches. The V gene's germline CDR1 is KGHSH and CDR2 LQKENI. CDR3 loop: CASSFGQGASGANVLTF. The CDR3 region has the DNA TGTGCCAGCTCTTTCGGACAGGGGGCGTCTGGGGCCAACGTCCTGACTTTC.

The chain has TRBV9 and TRBJ2-7; TRBD1 matches at 11 bases. Germline V gene sequence: CDR1 SGDLS, CDR2 YYNGEE. J lost 2 bases, V lost 4 bases, and 5 bases had no gene match. The CDR3 is made up of 15 amino acids. The CDR3 here is CASSSRDRGTYEQYF. The CDR3 coding sequence is TGTGCCAGCAGCTCGAGGGACAGGGGGACCTACGAGCAGTACTTC.

This chain uses TRBV19 with TRBJ1-2, with D possibly being TRBD1 (6 bases). V was pared by 6 bases and J by 1 base, with 12 bases between. The CDR3 spans 14 residues. Germline V lookup: CDR1 LNHDA, CDR2 SQIVND (reference sequence). CDR3 amino acids: CASSNRESNYGYTF. The DNA of the CDR3 is TGTGCCAGTAGCAACAGGGAGAGTAACTATGGCTACACCTTC.

The chain is built from TRBV3-1 (or the pseudogene TRBV3-2) and TRBJ2-2; D may be TRBD2 (5 bases). Trimming cost V 5 bases and J 6 bases, with 13 bases left between them. Per germline, CDR1 LGHDT and CDR2 YNNKEL (reference sequence). The CDR3 is made up of 14 amino acids. The CDR3 DNA is TGTGCCAGCAGCGCTATTCGGGGTGCCGGGGAGCTGTTTTTT. It codes for CASSAIRGAGELFF.

This chain joins TRBV19 and TRBJ2-3; 8 bases are shared with TRBD1. The CDR3 runs 13 residues. From germline, CDR1 is LNHDA and CDR2 SQIVND (reference sequence). Trimming took 7 bases from V and 2 from J; bases not matched to a gene: 2. Here the CDR3 reads CASKDRDTDTQYF. The DNA for the CDR3 is TGTGCCAGTAAGGACAGGGACACAGATACGCAGTATTTT. The full variable domain, in which reference TRBV19 and TRBJ2-3 provide the parts outside the CDR3, is DGGITQSPKYLFRKEGQNVTLSCEQNLNHDAMYWYRQDPGQGLRLIYYSQIVNDFQKGDIAEGYSVSREKKESFPLTVTSAQKNPTAFYLCASKDRDTDTQYFGPGTRLTVL.

The CDR3 DNA reads TGTGCCAGCAGCCAAGGGACTATACAGGGGCTTCAGTACTTC. This translates into CASSQGTIQGLQYF. This chain connects TRBV4-2 to TRBJ2-4; tentatively, D is TRBD1 (7 bases). V gave up 1 base and J gave up 11 bases, with 15 bases separating them. Germline assignment: CDR1 LGHNA and CDR2 YNFKEQ. The length of the CDR3 is 14 residues.

The chain links TRBV28 to TRBJ1-3; D might be TRBD1 (6 bases). The V gene's germline CDR1 is MDHEN and CDR2 SYDVKM. CDR3 length: 15 residues. The germline V and J ends were trimmed by 2 bases and 4 bases, with 12 bases remaining between them. This CDR3 is CASSLRGTTGNTIYF. Written as DNA, the CDR3 is TGTGCCAGCAGTTTACGTGGGACAACCGGAAACACCATATATTTT.

This clone was recorded only once. The chain recombines TRBV5-1 with TRBJ1-1; D perhaps matches TRBD1 (5 bases). In germline, CDR1 is SGHRS, CDR2 YFSETQ. The CDR3 spans 15 residues. Trimming stripped 0 bases from V and 4 bases from J, with 13 bases between. CDR3 protein: CASSLGGSGGTEAFF. CDR3 nucleotide sequence: TGCGCCAGCAGCTTGGGCGGCTCGGGGGGCACTGAAGCTTTCTTT.

This chain uses TRBV5-1 with TRBJ2-6; D gene uncertain. The length of the CDR3 is 17 residues. Germline CDR1 and CDR2: SGHRS and YFSETQ. V was shortened by 7 bases and J by 0 bases, with 17 bases between the two germline ends. This chain's CDR3 is CASRRPVESSGANVLTF. CDR3 DNA sequence: TGCGCCAGCCGTAGGCCGGTGGAGAGCTCTGGGGCCAACGTCCTGACTTTC.

The chain carries TRBV14 and TRBJ1-1; D not resolved. Germline V gene sequence: CDR1 SGHDN, CDR2 FVKESK. V was shortened by 4 bases and J by 0 bases, with 15 bases between the two germline ends. The CDR3 runs to 16 residues. CDR3 DNA: TGTGCCAGCAGCCTTTCCACGGGGTGGGTGAACACTGAAGCTTTCTTT. Encoded protein: CASSLSTGWVNTEAFF.

The chain couples TRBV4-3 to TRBJ1-2; D may be TRBD1 (5 bases). The CDR3 contains 15 residues. Germline lookup yields CDR1 LGHNA and CDR2 YSLEER. V was cut by 3 bases and J by 6 bases, with 17 bases left in between. The CDR3 DNA reads TGCGCCAGCAGCCAGTACTATCAGGGTTCGGATGGCTACACCTTC. As protein: CASSQYYQGSDGYTF.

The V gene is TRBV7-2, the J gene TRBJ2-1; 9 nucleotides line up with TRBD2. With V trimmed by 5 bases and J by 7 bases, 15 bases remained unmatched. Germline CDR1 is SGHTA and CDR2 is FQGNSA. CDR3 size: 17 residues. The DNA for the CDR3 is TGTGCCAGCAGCCTGGATGGCGGGGGGGGCCCCTGGAATGAGCAGTTCTTC. Its protein product is CASSLDGGGGPWNEQFF.